Below, 27 T cell receptor beta chains from the same sample are listed, as sequenced in a study of response to subunit inactivated influenza vaccine. TCRdb analysed the RT-PCR reads with MiXCR anew, one entry per CDR3 protein. The sample has around 580,000 distinct CDR3 sequences, approximately 12% seen once. Sample: PBMCs from blood, taken on the day of vaccination. The receptors originated from a man aged 45 to 65 who received an inactivated influenza vaccine.

CDR3 in DNA: TGTGCCAGCAGCTTGTCGGGCAGCAACTATGGCTACACCTTC. Protein sequence: CASSLSGSNYGYTF. The chain couples TRBV5-6 to TRBJ1-2; D is ambiguous. The germline gives CDR1 SGHDT, CDR2 YYEEEE. The CDR3 consists of 14 residues. The ends were cut back, 1 base at V and 2 bases at J, with 9 bases in the middle.

This clonotype was detected a few times. This chain connects TRBV18 to TRBJ2-4; the D gene is possibly TRBD2 (5 bases). Per germline, CDR1 KGHSH and CDR2 LQKENI. Trimming removed 6 bases at V and 9 bases at J, with 15 bases between. This CDR3 is built from 13 residues. The CDR3 loop reads CASSDYWVGIQYF. The CDR3 region has the DNA TGTGCCAGCTCCGACTATTGGGTCGGCATTCAGTACTTC.

This clonotype was seen ten or more times. Germline is not matched at one junction end, which may reflect a read error. The chain has TRBV29-1 and TRBJ2-1; TRBD2 matches at 12 bases. The germline CDR1 and CDR2 sequences are SQVTM and ANQGSEA. The CDR3 spans 15 residues. This CDR3 reads CSVEATSGRNNEQFF. The CDR3 coding sequence is TGCAGCGTGGAAGCGACTAGCGGGAGAAACAATGAGCAGTTCTTC.

This clonotype appeared a few times. The chain recombines TRBV7-2 with TRBJ1-5; no firm D call. This CDR3 contains 15 residues. V was clipped by 4 bases and J by 0 bases, with 10 bases between them. Per the germline V gene, CDR1 is SGHTA and CDR2 is FQGNSA. The CDR3 DNA reads TGTGCCAGCAGCTCCCACGGGTATAGCAATCAGCCCCAGCATTTT. Its translation is CASSSHGYSNQPQHF.

This clonotype has a handful of counts. The junction departs from germline at one end; a sequencing error may be responsible. V and J are TRBV12-3 or TRBV12-4 and TRBJ1-1, with D perhaps TRBD1 (5 bases). The CDR3 loop spans 11 amino acids. CDR3 nucleotides: TGTGCCAGCAGCCTCGGGACTGGAGCTTTCTTT. Protein product: CASSLGTGAFF.

This clonotype was found a few times. The chain couples TRBV2 to TRBJ2-2; 7 bases line up with TRBD2. Germline V gene data show CDR1 as SNHLY and CDR2 as FYNNEI. CDR3 length: 15 residues. V lost 3 bases to trimming and J lost 4 bases; unmatched junction nucleotides: 5. CDR3 sequence reads: CASSEGRGPTGELFF. DNA of the CDR3: TGTGCCAGCAGTGAGGGGAGGGGACCCACCGGGGAGCTGTTTTTT.

The rearrangement joins TRBV20-1 to TRBJ1-6; D unresolved. The V gene's germline CDR1 is DFQATT and CDR2 SNEGSKA (reference sequence). V was trimmed by 4 bases and J by 3 bases, leaving 10 bases between them. The length of the CDR3 is 14 residues. The CDR3 nucleotides are TGCAGTGCTACCGCGAGCCGCTATAATTCACCCCTCCACTTT. Translating it yields CSATASRYNSPLHF.

This clonotype was picked up many times. The J gene is TRBJ1-1, the V gene TRBV5-1; 7 nucleotides agree with TRBD1. Trimming cost V 0 bases and J 4 bases; bases outside gene matches: 3. Germline V gene sequence: CDR1 SGHRS, CDR2 YFSETQ. This CDR3 is 14 amino acids long. This CDR3 reads CASSLVGGITEAFF. The CDR3 nucleotides are TGCGCCAGCAGCTTGGTAGGGGGCATCACTGAAGCTTTCTTT.

This clonotype was seen more than once but under ten times. This chain connects TRBV2 to TRBJ1-6; 10 nucleotides match TRBD1. Germline lookup yields CDR1 SNHLY and CDR2 FYNNEI. The V gene end was trimmed by 8 bases and the J gene end by 9 bases; junction bases not matched to a gene: 7. There are 14 residues in the CDR3. CDR3 sequence reads: CASAGQGEGSPLHF. The DNA for the CDR3 is TGTGCCAGCGCTGGACAGGGGGAGGGTTCACCCCTCCACTTT.

The J gene is TRBJ2-7, the V gene TRBV7-2; the D is unclear. This CDR3 is 13 amino acids long. V was clipped by 2 bases and J by 5 bases, with 10 bases between them. Germline V CDR1 and CDR2: SGHTA, FQGNSA. Here the CDR3 reads CASSLTVRDEQYF. CDR3 DNA: TGTGCCAGCAGCTTAACGGTTCGGGACGAGCAGTACTTC.

The chain uses TRBV11-1 and TRBJ2-6; 10 nucleotides agree with TRBD1. CDR1 and CDR2 from the germline V gene are SGHAT and FQDESV (reference sequence). With 5 bases clipped from V and 0 bases from J, the junction kept 7 bases outside the gene matches. This CDR3 is built from 18 residues. DNA for the CDR3: TGTGCCAGCAGCCCACCGGGACAGGGGAGCTCTGGGGCCAACGTCCTGACTTTC. This gives the protein CASSPPGQGSSGANVLTF.

Only a few counts were recorded for this clonotype. V and J are TRBV20-1 and TRBJ2-7, with D possibly being TRBD2 (5 bases). V gave up 6 bases and J gave up 1 base, with 13 bases separating them. This CDR3 spans 13 amino acids. The V gene's germline CDR1 is DFQATT and CDR2 SNEGSKA (reference sequence). CDR3 sequence: CSATPGSSYEQYF. CDR3 DNA sequence: TGCAGTGCCACACCGGGATCTTCCTACGAGCAGTACTTC.

This rearrangement joins TRBV7-2 to TRBJ2-7; 8 positions match TRBD2. The CDR3 contains 17 residues. Germline-derived CDR1 and CDR2 are SGHTA and FQGNSA. Trimming took 0 bases from V and 6 from J; bases not matched to a gene: 13. The CDR3 region is CASSLARVSGGSLEQYF. As DNA, the CDR3 is TGTGCCAGCAGCTTAGCACGGGTGAGCGGGGGATCCCTCGAGCAGTACTTC.

At least ten counts were recorded for this clonotype. The chain links TRBV5-1 to TRBJ2-1; TRBD2 matches 8 bases. Germline V gene data show CDR1 as SGHRS and CDR2 as YFSETQ. This CDR3 contains 14 residues. V lost 1 base and J lost 6; bases outside the gene matches: 3. The CDR3 reads CASSLTGTSNEQFF. CDR3 nucleotides: TGCGCCAGCAGCTTGACCGGGACTAGCAATGAGCAGTTCTTC.

The gene calls are TRBV6-1 and TRBJ1-2, with 8 positions matching TRBD1. V lost 6 bases to trimming and J lost 9 bases; unmatched junction nucleotides: 9. This CDR3 contains 13 residues. Germline V gene data show CDR1 as MNHNS and CDR2 as SASEGT. The CDR3 protein is CASRRTGPARYTF. CDR3 DNA sequence: TGTGCCAGCAGGAGGACAGGGCCCGCTCGCTACACCTTC.

This clonotype has more than one count but fewer than ten. V usage is TRBV4-2 and J usage is TRBJ2-7; TRBD2 aligns across 11 bases. The CDR3 is made up of 19 amino acids. Germline CDR1 is LGHNA and CDR2 is YNFKEQ. The V gene end was trimmed by 3 bases and the J gene end by 3 bases; junction bases not matched to a gene: 16. In nucleotides, the CDR3 is TGTGCCAGCAGCCATTCCCGGACTAGCGGGTCCAGTCCTCTCTACGAGCAGTACTTC. Translated: CASSHSRTSGSSPLYEQYF.

A few counts support this clonotype. This rearrangement joins TRBV4-3 to TRBJ2-5; TRBD2 aligns across 12 bases. V dropped 4 bases and J dropped 2; count of bases not matched to a gene: 14. The V gene's germline CDR1 is LGHNA and CDR2 YSLEER. The CDR3 loop spans 19 amino acids. CDR3 residues: CASSPRLAGGRIWQETQYF. The CDR3 DNA sequence: TGCGCCAGCAGCCCCCGGCTAGCGGGGGGGCGGATTTGGCAAGAGACCCAGTACTTC.

The gene calls are TRBV28 and TRBJ2-1; 8 bases fit TRBD2. V lost 3 bases to trimming and J lost 7 bases; unmatched junction nucleotides: 11. The CDR3 consists of 16 residues. CDR1 MDHEN and CDR2 SYDVKM come from the germline V gene. As DNA, the CDR3 is TGTGCCAGCAGTTTTCTACTTGGGCGGGAGGATAATGAGCAGTTCTTC. It specifies CASSFLLGREDNEQFF.

This clonotype occurred a few times. This rearrangement joins TRBV20-1 to TRBJ1-1; D perhaps matches TRBD1 (6 bases). The CDR3 length is 13 residues. Trimming removed 2 bases at V and 6 bases at J, with 13 bases between. CDR1 is DFQATT and CDR2 is SNEGSKA in the germline V gene (reference sequence). The CDR3 nucleotides are TGCAGTGCTAGATCCCCCTGGGGGCCTGAAGCTTTCTTT. Translated: CSARSPWGPEAFF.

This clonotype was observed a handful of times. The chain employs TRBV20-1 and TRBJ1-1, with D possibly TRBD1 on 5 matching bases. V lost 3 bases to trimming and J lost 1 base, with 6 bases between them. Germline V CDR1 and CDR2: DFQATT, SNEGSKA (reference sequence). There are 12 residues in the CDR3. As DNA, the CDR3 is TGCAGTGCTAGGACAGAGAACACTGAAGCTTTCTTT. Protein sequence: CSARTENTEAFF.

This clonotype was counted only a few times. The rearrangement joins TRBV10-3 to TRBJ2-5, with D tentatively TRBD1 (6 bases). CDR3 length equals 15 residues. V shed 4 bases and J shed 1 base, with 13 bases lying between them. Per the germline V gene, CDR1 is ENHRY and CDR2 is SYGVKD. CDR3 in DNA: TGTGCCATCAGTGCGCCCCAGGGGTCCCAAGAGACCCAGTACTTC. The encoded protein is CAISAPQGSQETQYF.

In this sample, this clonotype turned up a few times. This chain links TRBV19 with TRBJ2-3, with D maybe TRBD2 (6 bases). Trimming shortened V by 2 bases and J by 1 base, and 10 bases separated the two germline ends. The CDR3 runs to 15 residues. The germline V gene has CDR1 LNHDA and CDR2 SQIVND (reference sequence). The chain's CDR3 is CASSITRGGTDTQYF. The CDR3 DNA follows: TGTGCCAGTAGTATAACGCGGGGTGGCACAGATACGCAGTATTTT.

This clonotype was seen more than once but under ten times. This sequence joins TRBV7-2 and TRBJ2-7; the D is unclear. Trimming took 1 base from V and 3 from J, leaving 7 bases between them. The CDR3 runs 13 residues. Germline V gene lookup returns CDR1 SGHTA and CDR2 FQGNSA. CDR3 DNA sequence: TGTGCCAGCAGCTTAGTGGCAGTCTACGAGCAGTACTTC. Translated, it gives CASSLVAVYEQYF.

This chain connects TRBV20-1 to TRBJ1-5; 11 nucleotides agree with TRBD1. V trimming: 5 bases; J trimming: 2 bases; junction bases outside the gene matches: 11. The CDR3 has 17 residues. Germline V gives CDR1 DFQATT, CDR2 SNEGSKA (reference sequence). The CDR3 here is CSALAGQGGLGNQPQHF. The DNA of the CDR3 is TGCAGTGCTTTAGCGGGACAGGGGGGCTTGGGCAATCAGCCCCAGCATTTT.

The chain employs TRBV27 and TRBJ2-7, with a weak D call TRBD1 (6 bases). Germline V gene lookup returns CDR1 MNHEY and CDR2 SMNVEV (reference sequence). Trimming removed 1 base from V and 3 bases from J, with 16 bases in between. This CDR3 region has 16 residues. DNA of the CDR3: TGTGCCAGCAGTTTATATGGGGGCAGGACGGACTACGAGCAGTACTTC. Its translation: CASSLYGGRTDYEQYF.

The chain carries TRBV10-3 and TRBJ2-3; no clear D. Per germline, CDR1 ENHRY and CDR2 SYGVKD. Trimming took 7 bases from V and 2 from J, leaving 16 bases between them. This CDR3 spans 15 amino acids. The CDR3 sequence: CAIKDHNQYTDTQYF. The CDR3 DNA reads as TGTGCCATCAAGGACCACAACCAATACACAGATACGCAGTATTTT.

The chain has TRBV20-1 and TRBJ2-5; TRBD1 aligns across 7 bases. Germline CDR1 reads DFQATT; CDR2 reads SNEGSKA (reference sequence). J lost 8 bases, V lost 6 bases, and 9 bases had no gene match. CDR3 length: 12 amino acids. Here the CDR3 DNA reads TGCAGTGCCAGGGGGTTAATTGATACCCAGTACTTC. This encodes CSARGLIDTQYF.